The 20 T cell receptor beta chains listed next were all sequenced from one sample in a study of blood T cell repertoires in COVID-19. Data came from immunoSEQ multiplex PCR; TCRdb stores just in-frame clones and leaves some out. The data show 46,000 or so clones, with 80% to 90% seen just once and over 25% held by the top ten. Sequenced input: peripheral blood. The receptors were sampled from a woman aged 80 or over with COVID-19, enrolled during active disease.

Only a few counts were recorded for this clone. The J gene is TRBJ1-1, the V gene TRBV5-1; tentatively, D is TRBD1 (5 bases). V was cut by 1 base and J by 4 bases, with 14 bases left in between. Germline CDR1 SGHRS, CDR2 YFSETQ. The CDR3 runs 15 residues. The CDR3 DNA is TGCGCCAGCAGCTTGACAGGAGTGATGGGCACTGAAGCTTTCTTT. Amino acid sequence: CASSLTGVMGTEAFF.

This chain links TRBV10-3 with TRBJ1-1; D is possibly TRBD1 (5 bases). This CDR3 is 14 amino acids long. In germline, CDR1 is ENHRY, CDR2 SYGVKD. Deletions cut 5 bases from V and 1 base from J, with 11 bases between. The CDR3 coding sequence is TGTGCCATCAGTTTGATAGGACAGAACACTGAAGCTTTCTTT. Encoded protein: CAISLIGQNTEAFF.

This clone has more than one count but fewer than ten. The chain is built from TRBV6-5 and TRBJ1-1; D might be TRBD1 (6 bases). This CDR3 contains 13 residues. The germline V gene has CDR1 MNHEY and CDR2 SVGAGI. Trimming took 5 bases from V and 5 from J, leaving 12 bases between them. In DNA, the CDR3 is TGTGCCAGCAGTAAAACAGGGACAACTGAAGCTTTCTTT. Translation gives CASSKTGTTEAFF.

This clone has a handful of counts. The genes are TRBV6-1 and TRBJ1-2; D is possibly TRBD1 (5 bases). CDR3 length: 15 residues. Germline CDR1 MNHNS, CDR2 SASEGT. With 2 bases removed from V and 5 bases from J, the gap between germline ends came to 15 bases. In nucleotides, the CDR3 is TGTGCCAGCAGTGAATCGGGGGATGTGGGGTATGGCTACACCTTC. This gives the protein CASSESGDVGYGYTF.

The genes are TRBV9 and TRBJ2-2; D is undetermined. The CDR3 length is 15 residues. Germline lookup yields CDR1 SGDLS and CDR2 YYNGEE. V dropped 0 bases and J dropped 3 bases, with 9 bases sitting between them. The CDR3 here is CASSVANSYTGELFF. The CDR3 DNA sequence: TGTGCCAGCAGCGTAGCTAATAGCTACACCGGGGAGCTGTTTTTT.

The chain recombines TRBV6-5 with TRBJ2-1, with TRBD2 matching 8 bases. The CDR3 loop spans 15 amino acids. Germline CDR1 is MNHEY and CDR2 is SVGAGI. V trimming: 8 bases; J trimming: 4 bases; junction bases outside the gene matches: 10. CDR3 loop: CASCFRAGGYNEQFF. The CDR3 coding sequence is TGTGCCAGCTGCTTCCGGGCGGGGGGTTACAATGAGCAGTTCTTC.

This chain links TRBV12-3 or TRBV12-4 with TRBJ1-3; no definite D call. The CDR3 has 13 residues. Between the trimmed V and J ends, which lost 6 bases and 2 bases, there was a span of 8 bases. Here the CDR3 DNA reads TGTGCCAGCAGCAGGTGGGCTGGAAACACCATATATTTT. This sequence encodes CASSRWAGNTIYF.

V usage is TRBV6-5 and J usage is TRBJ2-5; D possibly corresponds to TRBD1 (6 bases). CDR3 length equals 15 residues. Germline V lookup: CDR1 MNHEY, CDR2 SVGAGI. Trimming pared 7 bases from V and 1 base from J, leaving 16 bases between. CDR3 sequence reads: CASTAWGHTQETQYF. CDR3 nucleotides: TGTGCCAGCACAGCGTGGGGGCACACCCAAGAGACCCAGTACTTC.

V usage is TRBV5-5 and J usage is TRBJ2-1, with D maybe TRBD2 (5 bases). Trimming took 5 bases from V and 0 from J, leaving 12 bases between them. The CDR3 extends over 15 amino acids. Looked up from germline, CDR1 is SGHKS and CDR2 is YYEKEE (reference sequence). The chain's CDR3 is CASSPLAGSYNEQFF. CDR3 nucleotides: TGTGCCAGCAGTCCTCTGGCGGGCTCCTACAATGAGCAGTTCTTC.

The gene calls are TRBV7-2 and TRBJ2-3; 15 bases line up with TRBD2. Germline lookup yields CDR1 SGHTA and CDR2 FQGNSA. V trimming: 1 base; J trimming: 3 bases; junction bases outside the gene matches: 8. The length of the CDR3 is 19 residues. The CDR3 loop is CASSLVQGLAGGRTDTQYF. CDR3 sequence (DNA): TGTGCCAGCAGCTTAGTTCAGGGACTAGCGGGGGGTAGGACAGATACGCAGTATTTT.

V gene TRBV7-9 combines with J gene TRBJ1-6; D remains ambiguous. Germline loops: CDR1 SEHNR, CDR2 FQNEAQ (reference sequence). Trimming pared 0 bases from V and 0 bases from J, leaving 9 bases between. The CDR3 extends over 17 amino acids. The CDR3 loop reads CASSLASGNSYNSPLHF. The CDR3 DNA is TGTGCCAGCAGCTTAGCGTCAGGAAACTCCTATAATTCACCCCTCCACTTT. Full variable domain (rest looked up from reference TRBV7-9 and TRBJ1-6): DTGVSQNPRHKITKRGQNVTFRCDPISEHNRLYWYRQTLGQGPEFLTYFQNEAQLEKSRLLSDRFSAERPKGSFSTLEIQRTEQGDSAMYLCASSLASGNSYNSPLHFGNGTRLTVT.

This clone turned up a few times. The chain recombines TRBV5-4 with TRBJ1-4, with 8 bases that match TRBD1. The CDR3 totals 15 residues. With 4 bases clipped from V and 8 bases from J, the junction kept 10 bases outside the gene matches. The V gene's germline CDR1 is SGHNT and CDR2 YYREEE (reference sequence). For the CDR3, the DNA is TGTGCCAGCAGCAACCGGACAGGGTGGCAAGAAAAACTGTTTTTT. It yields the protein CASSNRTGWQEKLFF.

The chain's CDR3 is CASSFSWFRDRATYEQYF. CDR3 DNA sequence: TGTGCCAGCAGCTTTTCGTGGTTCCGGGACAGGGCCACCTACGAGCAGTACTTC. The rearrangement joins TRBV7-2 to TRBJ2-7, with TRBD1 identical over 9 bases. With 3 bases clipped from V and 2 bases from J, the junction kept 14 bases outside the gene matches. The CDR3 consists of 18 residues. Germline CDR1 reads SGHTA; CDR2 reads FQGNSA.

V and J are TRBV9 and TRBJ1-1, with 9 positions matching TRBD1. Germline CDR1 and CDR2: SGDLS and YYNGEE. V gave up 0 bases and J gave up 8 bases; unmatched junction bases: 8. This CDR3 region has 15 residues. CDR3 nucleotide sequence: TGTGCCAGCAGCGTAGAGCCGACAGGGGGTCGGGAAGCTTTCTTT. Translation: CASSVEPTGGREAFF.

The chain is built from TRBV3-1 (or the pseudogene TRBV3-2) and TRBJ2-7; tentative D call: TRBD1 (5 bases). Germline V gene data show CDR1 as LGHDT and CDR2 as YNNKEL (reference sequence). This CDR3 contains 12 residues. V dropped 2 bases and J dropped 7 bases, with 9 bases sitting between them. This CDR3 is CASSQSKGEQYF. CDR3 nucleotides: TGTGCCAGCAGCCAATCGAAGGGGGAGCAGTACTTC.

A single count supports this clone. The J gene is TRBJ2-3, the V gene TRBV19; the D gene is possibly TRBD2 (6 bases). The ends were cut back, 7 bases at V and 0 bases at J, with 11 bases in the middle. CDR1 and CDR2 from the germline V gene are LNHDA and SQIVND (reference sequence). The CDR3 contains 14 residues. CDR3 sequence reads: CASTKRASTDTQYF. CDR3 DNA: TGTGCCAGTACCAAGCGGGCGAGCACAGATACGCAGTATTTT.

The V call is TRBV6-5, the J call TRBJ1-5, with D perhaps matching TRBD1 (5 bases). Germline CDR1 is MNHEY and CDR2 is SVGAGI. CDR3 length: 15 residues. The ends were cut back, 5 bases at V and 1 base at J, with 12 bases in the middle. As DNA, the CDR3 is TGTGCCAGCAGTCAGGGTTCGATCAGCAATCAGCCCCAGCATTTT. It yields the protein CASSQGSISNQPQHF.

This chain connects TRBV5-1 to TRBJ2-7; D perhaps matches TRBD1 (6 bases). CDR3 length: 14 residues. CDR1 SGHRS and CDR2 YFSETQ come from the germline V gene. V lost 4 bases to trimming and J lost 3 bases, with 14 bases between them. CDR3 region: CASSRRDTLYEQYF. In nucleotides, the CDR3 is TGCGCCAGCAGCCGCCGGGACACCCTCTACGAGCAGTACTTC.

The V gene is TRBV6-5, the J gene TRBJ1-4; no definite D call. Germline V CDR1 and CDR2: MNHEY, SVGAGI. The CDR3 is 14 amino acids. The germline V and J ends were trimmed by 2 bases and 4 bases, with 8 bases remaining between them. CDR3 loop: CASSYGGSNEKLFF. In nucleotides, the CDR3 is TGTGCCAGCAGTTACGGCGGGAGTAATGAAAAACTGTTTTTT.

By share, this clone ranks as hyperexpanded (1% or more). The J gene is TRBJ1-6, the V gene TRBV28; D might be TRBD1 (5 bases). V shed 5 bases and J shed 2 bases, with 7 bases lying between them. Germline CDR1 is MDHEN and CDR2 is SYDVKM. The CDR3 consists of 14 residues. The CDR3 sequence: CASSQQAYNSPLHF. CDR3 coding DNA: TGTGCCAGCAGTCAACAGGCCTATAATTCACCCCTCCACTTT.